This TCR beta chain was recovered during a study of radiation and T cells in renal cell carcinoma. A note on this clone: Its antigen is unidentified.

The treatment: 15 Gy SBRT to primary tumor, nephrectomy 4 weeks later. Study findings and constraints: Irradiated tumors held more dominant CDR3 motifs than control tumors. Compared with controls, irradiated tumors showed greater TCR clonality.

Clones were sequenced by immunoSEQ multiplex PCR, and TCRdb holds only the in-frame ones, with some missing. The sample has 15,000 to 20,000 clones; around 50% are singletons. From germline, CDR1 is SGHRS and CDR2 YFSETQ. V shed 4 bases and J shed 1 base, with 5 bases lying between them. The length of the CDR3 is 12 residues. The origin of this receptor is a man between 45 and 60 years old with renal cell carcinoma. The chain is built from TRBV5-1 and TRBJ2-5; D possibly corresponds to TRBD1 (5 bases). The material was tumor tissue, obtained from a patient whose treatment included radiotherapy and nephrectomy. The CDR3 region has the DNA TGCGCCAGCAGCCAGGGCCAAGAGACCCAGTACTTC. This codes for CASSQGQETQYF.